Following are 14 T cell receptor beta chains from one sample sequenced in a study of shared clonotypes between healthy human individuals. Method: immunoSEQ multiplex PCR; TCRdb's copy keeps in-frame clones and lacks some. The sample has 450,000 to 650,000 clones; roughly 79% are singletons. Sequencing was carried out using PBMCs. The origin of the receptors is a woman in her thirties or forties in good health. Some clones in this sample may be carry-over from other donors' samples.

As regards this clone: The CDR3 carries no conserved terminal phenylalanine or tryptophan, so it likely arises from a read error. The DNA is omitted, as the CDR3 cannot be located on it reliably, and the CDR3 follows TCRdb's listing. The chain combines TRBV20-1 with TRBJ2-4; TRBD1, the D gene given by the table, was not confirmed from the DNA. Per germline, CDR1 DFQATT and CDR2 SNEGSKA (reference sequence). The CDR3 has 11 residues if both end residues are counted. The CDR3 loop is CSARDPRQVLI.

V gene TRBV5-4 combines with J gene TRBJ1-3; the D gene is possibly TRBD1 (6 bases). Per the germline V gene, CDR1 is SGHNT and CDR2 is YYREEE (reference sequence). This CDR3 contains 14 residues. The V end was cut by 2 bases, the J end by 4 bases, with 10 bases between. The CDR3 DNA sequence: TGTGCCAGCAGCTTACAGGGAGACGGAAACACCATATATTTT. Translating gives CASSLQGDGNTIYF.

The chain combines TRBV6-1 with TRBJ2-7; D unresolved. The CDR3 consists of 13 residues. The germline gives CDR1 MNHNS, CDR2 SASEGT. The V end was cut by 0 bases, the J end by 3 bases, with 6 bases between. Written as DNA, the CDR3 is TGTGCCAGCAGTGAAGCCAGGAACTACGAGCAGTACTTC. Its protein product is CASSEARNYEQYF.

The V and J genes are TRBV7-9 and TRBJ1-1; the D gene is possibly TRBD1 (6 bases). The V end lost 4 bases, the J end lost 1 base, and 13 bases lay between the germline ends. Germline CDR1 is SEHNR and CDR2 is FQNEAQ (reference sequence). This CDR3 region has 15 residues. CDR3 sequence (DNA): TGTGCCAGCAGCTCTCGGACAGCGGGGAACACTGAAGCTTTCTTT. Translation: CASSSRTAGNTEAFF.

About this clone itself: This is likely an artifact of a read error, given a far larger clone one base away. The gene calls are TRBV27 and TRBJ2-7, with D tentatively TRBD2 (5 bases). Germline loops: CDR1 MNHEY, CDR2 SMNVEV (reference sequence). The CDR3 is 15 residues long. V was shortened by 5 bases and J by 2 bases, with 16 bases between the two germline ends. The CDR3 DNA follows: TGTGCCAGCAGTCTCGACGGGGTAAATGCCTACGAGCAGTACTTC. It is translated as CASSLDGVNAYEQYF.

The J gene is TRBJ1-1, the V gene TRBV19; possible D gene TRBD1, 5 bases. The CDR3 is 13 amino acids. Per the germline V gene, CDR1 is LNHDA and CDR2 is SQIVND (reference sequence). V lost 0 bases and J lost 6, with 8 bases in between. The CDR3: CASSIDRTPEAFF. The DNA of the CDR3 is TGTGCCAGTAGTATAGATCGGACACCTGAAGCTTTCTTT.

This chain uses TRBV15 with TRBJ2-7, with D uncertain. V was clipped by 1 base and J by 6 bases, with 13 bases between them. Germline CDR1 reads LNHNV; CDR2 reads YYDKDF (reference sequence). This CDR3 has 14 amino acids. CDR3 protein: CATSRGGRKFEQYF. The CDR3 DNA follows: TGTGCCACCAGCAGAGGAGGCCGGAAATTCGAGCAGTACTTC.

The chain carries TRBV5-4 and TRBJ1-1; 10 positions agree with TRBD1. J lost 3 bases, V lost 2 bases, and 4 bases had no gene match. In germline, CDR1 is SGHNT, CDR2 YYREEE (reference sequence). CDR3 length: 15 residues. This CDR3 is CASSFRQGAYTEAFF. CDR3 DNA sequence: TGTGCCAGCAGCTTTAGACAGGGGGCGTACACTGAAGCTTTCTTT.

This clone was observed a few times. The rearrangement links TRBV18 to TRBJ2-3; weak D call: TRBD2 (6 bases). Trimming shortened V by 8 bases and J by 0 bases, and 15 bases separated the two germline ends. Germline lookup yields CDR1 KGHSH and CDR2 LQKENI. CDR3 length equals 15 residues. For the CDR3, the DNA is TGTGCCAGCCTCCGGACTACGACTAGCACAGATACGCAGTATTTT. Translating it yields CASLRTTTSTDTQYF.

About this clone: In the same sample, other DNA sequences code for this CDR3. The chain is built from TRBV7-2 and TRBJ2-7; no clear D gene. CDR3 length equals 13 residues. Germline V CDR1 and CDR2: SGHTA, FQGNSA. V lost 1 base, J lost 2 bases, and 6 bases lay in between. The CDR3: CASSLVGTYEQYF. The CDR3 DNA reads TGTGCCAGCAGCTTAGTAGGGACCTACGAGCAGTACTTC. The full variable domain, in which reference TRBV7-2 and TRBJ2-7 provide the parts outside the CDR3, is GAGVSQSPSNKVTEKGKDVELRCDPISGHTALYWYRQSLGQGLEFLIYFQGNSAPDKSGLPSDRFSAERTGGSVSTLTIQRTQQEDSAVYLCASSLVGTYEQYFGPGTRLTVT.

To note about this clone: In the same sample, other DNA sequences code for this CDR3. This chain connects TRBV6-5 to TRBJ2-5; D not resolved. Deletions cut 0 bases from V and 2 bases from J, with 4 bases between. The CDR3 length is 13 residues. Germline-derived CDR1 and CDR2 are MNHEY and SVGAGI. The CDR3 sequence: CASSYSVQETQYF. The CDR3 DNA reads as TGTGCCAGCAGTTACTCCGTACAAGAGACCCAGTACTTC.

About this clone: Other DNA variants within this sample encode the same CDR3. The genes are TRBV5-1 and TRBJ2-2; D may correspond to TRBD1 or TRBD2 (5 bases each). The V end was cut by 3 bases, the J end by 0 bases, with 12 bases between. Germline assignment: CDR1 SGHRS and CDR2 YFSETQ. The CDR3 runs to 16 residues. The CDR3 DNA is TGCGCCAGCAGCTCGTCCGGGACGACGAACACCGGGGAGCTGTTTTTT. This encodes CASSSSGTTNTGELFF.

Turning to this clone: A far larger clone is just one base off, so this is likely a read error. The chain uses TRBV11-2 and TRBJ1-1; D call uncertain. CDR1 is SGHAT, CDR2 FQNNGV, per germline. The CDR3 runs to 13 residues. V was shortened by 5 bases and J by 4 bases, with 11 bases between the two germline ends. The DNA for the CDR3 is TGTGCCAGCAGCCAAGCGAAGGGCACTGAAGCTTTCTTT. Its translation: CASSQAKGTEAFF.

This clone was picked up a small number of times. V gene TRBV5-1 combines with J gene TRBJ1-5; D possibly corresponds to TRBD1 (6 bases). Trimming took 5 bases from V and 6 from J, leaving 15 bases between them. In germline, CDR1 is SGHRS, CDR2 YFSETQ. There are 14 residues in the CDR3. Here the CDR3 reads CASSSTQGSQPQHF. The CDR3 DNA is TGCGCCAGCAGTTCGACGCAGGGGAGTCAGCCCCAGCATTTT. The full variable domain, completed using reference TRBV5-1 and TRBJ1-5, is KAGVTQTPRYLIKTRGQQVTLSCSPISGHRSVSWYQQTPGQGLQFLFEYFSETQRNKGNFPGRFSGRQFSNSRSEMNVSTLELGDSALYLCASSSTQGSQPQHFGDGTRLSIL.